The sequence of this T cell receptor beta chain was determined in a study of blood T cell repertoires in COVID-19 (dated by TCRdb to the early 2020s). Regarding the study in general: Samples from collaborators originated in the United States, Italy and Spain and spanned both the acute and convalescent phases of COVID-19. Where available, HLA class I and class II types were taken from metadata supplied by the sample provider and were not determined by assay-based typing. Deeply sampled blood TCRbeta repertoires from subjects exposed to, actively infected with, or recovered from COVID-19 were included in the dataset. The repertoires were made available in a free public database intended to serve as a resource for research on the immune response to SARS-CoV-2. The material from the prospective study consisted of cDNA or gDNA derived from T cells, B-cell-depleted T cells, or PBMCs. The sample metadata nearly always contained a de-identified subject ID, COVID-19 status, age in years and sex. Samples came from the ongoing ImmuneRACE study (first 160 participants) plus 1,254 subjects from 6 global collaborators. The paper as a whole reports these results and caveats: The amount of clinical and demographic metadata varied by source and participant and was provided uncurated.

TCRbeta CDR3 regions were amplified from genomic DNA using the immunoSEQ Assay, a bias-controlled multiplex PCR. On the study's bioinformatics: The number of nucleated cells in each sample was estimated by amplification of reference gene primers within the assay. To quantify the absolute abundance of each unique TCRbeta CDR3 rearrangement, sequence reads were collapsed and filtered. For each sample, productive Simpson clonality was calculated by taking the square root of Simpson's diversity index across productive rearrangements. What TCRdb holds here is the immuneACCESS table cut down to in-frame rearrangements. Part of the clones is not present; checked against another copy, under half of the missing clones reflect an unresolved V gene, and the others are unexplained. Clone size and V and J calls were adopted from that table, with D and trimming inferred from the DNA. This sample has 30,000 to 40,000 clones in its table, and 88% of those were observed once. Roughly an eighth of the sample is held by the ten biggest clonotypes.

As concerns this clone: Its target antigen remains unknown. Per-base qualities were not stored, and no clone one base away is much larger.

The CDR3, from cysteine to phenylalanine, totals 14 residues. Only the CDR3 part of the read is kept: 42 bases, read in frame from the first base. The germline V gene (reference sequence) gives CDR1 as MNHEY and CDR2 as SMNVEV. Trimming costs V 3 bases and J 2 bases, and their ends lie 11 bases apart. Each collaborating institution followed its own protocols to collect whole blood in K2EDTA tubes. Collaborator samples were shipped for TCRbeta analysis as frozen whole blood, isolated PBMCs, or DNA extracted from either sample type. The source is a human donor with active COVID-19. The donor label of this sample is uncertain. Recombination linked TRBV27 to TRBJ2-7, with an unclear D gene assignment. Sequencing was carried out using peripheral blood. The nucleotides read TGTGCCAGCAGTTTTAAAGACAACACCTACGAGCAGTACTTC. Its protein is CASSFKDNTYEQYF.